The 16 T cell receptor beta chains given below trace back to one sample, sequenced in a study of CD8+ T cells in alopecia areata. The sequencing template was cDNA reverse transcribed from extracted RNA. Some clones are missing from TCRdb's copy, which holds only in-frame ones; the method was immunoSEQ multiplex PCR. The sample records a few hundred thousand clones, around two fifths being singletons. As to treatment: oral pan-JAK inhibitor, 5-10 mg twice daily. Sequenced here: CD4+ T cells sorted from blood, sampled at approximately week 31, from a patient treated with tofacitinib. Every receptor here comes from a human donor with alopecia areata.

Only a few counts were recorded for this clone. V and J are TRBV6-5 and TRBJ2-7; D not resolved. The CDR3 totals 14 residues. Deletions cut 0 bases from V and 3 bases from J, with 9 bases between. CDR1 is MNHEY, CDR2 SVGAGI, per germline. The CDR3 nucleotides are TGTGCCAGCAGTTACTCGATAACAATCTACGAGCAGTACTTC. This sequence encodes CASSYSITIYEQYF.

The rearrangement links TRBV29-1 to TRBJ1-1, with unresolved D. V shed 4 bases and J shed 8 bases, with 14 bases lying between them. CDR1 and CDR2 (germline): SQVTM, ANQGSEA. The CDR3 sequence is 12 residues long. Written as DNA, the CDR3 is TGCAGCGTTGGGTCCCTGGCCGGGGAAGCTTTCTTT. Its translation: CSVGSLAGEAFF. Based on the CDR3 plus reference TRBV29-1 and TRBJ1-1, the full variable domain is SAVISQKPSRDICQRGTSLTIQCQVDSQVTMMFWYRQQPGQSLTLIATANQGSEATYESGFVIDKFPISRPNLTFSTLTVSNMSPEDSSIYLCSVGSLAGEAFFGQGTRLTVV.

V and J are TRBV30 and TRBJ1-1; 7 bases align to TRBD1. The V segment lost 3 bases and the J segment 2 bases; nucleotides outside the gene matches: 3. Per germline, CDR1 GTSNPN and CDR2 SVGIG (reference sequence). The CDR3 is 13 residues long. The DNA of the CDR3 is TGTGCCTGGAGAGAAGGGGGCAACACTGAAGCTTTCTTT. It encodes CAWREGGNTEAFF.

The genes are TRBV25-1 and TRBJ2-5, with D perhaps assigned TRBD1 or TRBD2 (5 bases each). The last part of the DNA fits TRBJ2-7 better; the J call may be wrong. Germline CDR1 MGHDK, CDR2 SYGVNS. The CDR3 runs to 13 residues. The CDR3 nucleotides are TGTGCCAGCAGTCGTGGGGGTCCCTACGAGCAGTACTTC. Translated: CASSRGGPYEQYF.

This clone was detected a few times. V usage is TRBV29-1 and J usage is TRBJ1-2, with D possibly being TRBD1 (5 bases). CDR1 is SQVTM, CDR2 ANQGSEA, per germline. V was clipped by 0 bases and J by 4 bases, with 9 bases between them. The CDR3 is made up of 13 amino acids. CDR3 in DNA: TGCAGCGTTGAAGATGATCAGGGCTATGGCTACACCTTC. This translates into CSVEDDQGYGYTF.

A few counts support this clone. The gene calls are TRBV6-6 and TRBJ2-3, with D perhaps TRBD1 (5 bases). The germline gives CDR1 MNHNY, CDR2 SVGAGI (reference sequence). The germline V and J ends were trimmed by 2 bases and 1 base, with 10 bases remaining between them. This CDR3 has 15 amino acids. As DNA, the CDR3 is TGTGCCAGCAGTTACCCGACAGCCCGCACAGATACGCAGTATTTT. As protein: CASSYPTARTDTQYF.

The rearrangement uses TRBV6-1 and TRBJ2-7, with D uncertain. CDR3 size: 12 residues. V dropped 4 bases and J dropped 2 bases, with 6 bases sitting between them. Germline CDR1 is MNHNS and CDR2 is SASEGT. CDR3 sequence: CASSGATYEQYF. CDR3 in DNA: TGTGCCAGCAGTGGGGCGACCTACGAGCAGTACTTC.

This chain links TRBV15 with TRBJ2-7; the D call may be TRBD1 or TRBD2 (5 bases each). The CDR3 totals 15 residues. Germline V gene lookup returns CDR1 LNHNV and CDR2 YYDKDF (reference sequence). Trimming removed 0 bases from V and 8 bases from J, with 17 bases in between. The CDR3 is CATSRDRGTPAKQYF. CDR3 nucleotide sequence: TGTGCCACCAGCAGAGATCGAGGGACGCCCGCCAAGCAGTACTTC.

This clone was observed a handful of times. The chain employs TRBV2 and TRBJ1-4, with D tentatively TRBD1 (6 bases). Trimming took off 5 bases at V and 3 bases at J, with 10 bases between the two ends. Germline lookup yields CDR1 SNHLY and CDR2 FYNNEI. The CDR3 is 14 residues long. The CDR3 region is CASSPRGSNEKLFF. CDR3 DNA sequence: TGTGCCAGCAGTCCCAGGGGATCTAATGAAAAACTGTTTTTT.

This chain joins TRBV4-1 and TRBJ2-2; 11 bases align to TRBD2. Germline V gene sequence: CDR1 MGHRA, CDR2 YSYEKL. V gave up 6 bases and J gave up 6 bases; unmatched junction bases: 3. This CDR3 is built from 14 residues. The CDR3 DNA reads TGCGCCAGCAGACAACTAGCGGGAGCCGGGGAGCTGTTTTTT. Translation: CASRQLAGAGELFF.

In its sample, this clone was seen a few times. J is TRBJ2-4 and V is TRBV27, with 7 nucleotides matching TRBD1. V shed 4 bases and J 0 bases; nucleotides not matched to a gene: 12. CDR3 length: 18 amino acids. Germline V lookup: CDR1 MNHEY, CDR2 SMNVEV (reference sequence). CDR3 nucleotides: TGTGCCAGCAGTTCCGCCCACGACAGGGCCCAAGCCAAAAACATTCAGTACTTC. It is translated as CASSSAHDRAQAKNIQYF.

This rearrangement joins TRBV2 to TRBJ1-2; 10 bases map to TRBD1. Trimming cost V 7 bases and J 7 bases; bases outside gene matches: 3. CDR1 is SNHLY and CDR2 is FYNNEI in the germline V gene. The CDR3 has 12 residues. CDR3 DNA sequence: TGTGCCAGCACCGGGGACAGGGGTGGCTACACCTTC. Translation: CASTGDRGGYTF.

The genes are TRBV15 and TRBJ2-1, with 8 bases that match TRBD2. The CDR3 loop spans 15 amino acids. J lost 7 bases, V lost 4 bases, and 9 bases had no gene match. Per germline, CDR1 LNHNV and CDR2 YYDKDF (reference sequence). CDR3 sequence reads: CATSTWAVAGNEQFF. The DNA of the CDR3 is TGTGCCACCAGCACTTGGGCCGTAGCGGGGAATGAGCAGTTCTTC. The full variable domain, its missing parts supplied by reference TRBV15 and TRBJ2-1, is DAMVIQNPRYQVTQFGKPVTLSCSQTLNHNVMYWYQQKSSQAPKLLFHYYDKDFNNEADTPDNFQSRRPNTSFCFLDIRSPGLGDTAMYLCATSTWAVAGNEQFFGPGTRLTVL.

CDR3 protein: CATSREVASGRSQETQYF. The CDR3 DNA sequence: TGTGCCACCAGCAGAGAGGTCGCTAGCGGGAGGTCCCAAGAGACCCAGTACTTC. This sequence joins TRBV15 and TRBJ2-5, with 11 bases that match TRBD2. CDR3 length equals 18 residues. Germline V lookup: CDR1 LNHNV, CDR2 YYDKDF (reference sequence). V lost 0 bases, J lost 1 base, and 7 bases stayed unmatched.

The chain carries TRBV29-1 and TRBJ2-1; D possibly corresponds to TRBD1 (6 bases). Germline assignment: CDR1 SQVTM and CDR2 ANQGSEA. V gave up 0 bases and J gave up 8 bases, with 8 bases separating them. The CDR3 consists of 12 residues. The CDR3 DNA reads as TGCAGCGTTGAAGAACCAGGGGATGAGCAGTTCTTC. This translates into CSVEEPGDEQFF.

This clone has ten or more counts. This sequence joins TRBV5-1 and TRBJ2-3; the match to TRBD2 covers 15 bases. Germline V gene data show CDR1 as SGHRS and CDR2 as YFSETQ. With 0 bases clipped from V and 3 bases from J, the junction kept 2 bases outside the gene matches. This CDR3 has 17 residues. The CDR3 DNA reads TGCGCCAGCAGCTTGGCCGGGACTAGCGGGAGGACAGATACGCAGTATTTT. This translates into CASSLAGTSGRTDTQYF.